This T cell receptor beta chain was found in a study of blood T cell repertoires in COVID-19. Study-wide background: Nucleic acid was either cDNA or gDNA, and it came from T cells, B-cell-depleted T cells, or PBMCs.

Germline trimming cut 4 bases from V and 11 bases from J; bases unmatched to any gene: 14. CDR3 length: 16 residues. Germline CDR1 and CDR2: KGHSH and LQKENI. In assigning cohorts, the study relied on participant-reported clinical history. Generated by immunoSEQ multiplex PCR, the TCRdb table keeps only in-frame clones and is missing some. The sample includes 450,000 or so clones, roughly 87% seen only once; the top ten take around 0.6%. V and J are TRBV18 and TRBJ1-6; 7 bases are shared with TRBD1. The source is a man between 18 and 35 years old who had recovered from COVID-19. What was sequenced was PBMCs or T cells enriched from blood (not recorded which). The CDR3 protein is CASSQRTGNIPAPLHF. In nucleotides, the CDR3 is TGTGCCAGCTCACAAAGGACAGGCAACATCCCGGCACCCCTCCACTTT.